These 23 T cell receptor beta chains were sequenced from one sample in a study of blood T cell repertoires in COVID-19. Sequencing was performed with immunoSEQ multiplex PCR; in TCRdb, only in-frame clones are kept and a portion is missing. This sample yields about 200,000 clones, of which about four fifths are seen a single time; roughly 6.9% belongs to the top ten. Sequencing was performed on PBMCs or T cells enriched from blood (not recorded which). Receptors originate from a man aged 40-50 years who had recovered from COVID-19.

The CDR3 DNA sequence: TGTGCCTGGAGTGATTACCGGGAGAACTATGGCTACACCTTC. This codes for CAWSDYRENYGYTF. The chain joins TRBV30 to TRBJ1-2, with D unclear. Germline values: CDR1 GTSNPN, CDR2 SVGIG (reference sequence). The CDR3 covers 14 residues. Trimming shortened V by 1 base and J by 2 bases, and 11 bases separated the two germline ends.

The rearrangement joins TRBV9 to TRBJ2-3, with 11 positions matching TRBD2. Germline CDR1 SGDLS, CDR2 YYNGEE. CDR3 length: 17 residues. Germline trimming cut 0 bases from V and 4 bases from J; bases unmatched to any gene: 7. CDR3 sequence (DNA): TGTGCCAGCAGCGTAGGAAATAGCGGGGGGGCCGCAGATACGCAGTATTTT. Translated: CASSVGNSGGAADTQYF.

This CDR3 is CASSPPSGPFYNEQFF. DNA for the CDR3: TGTGCCAGCAGCCCCCCTAGCGGGCCTTTTTACAATGAGCAGTTCTTC. This chain uses TRBV9 with TRBJ2-1, with 8 bases fitting TRBD2. The germline V gene has CDR1 SGDLS and CDR2 YYNGEE. The CDR3 totals 16 residues. V lost 4 bases, J lost 4 bases, and 10 bases stayed unmatched.

V usage is TRBV5-5 and J usage is TRBJ1-2; possible D gene TRBD1, 6 bases. Trimming removed 4 bases at V and 3 bases at J, with 19 bases between. Germline V lookup: CDR1 SGHKS, CDR2 YYEKEE (reference sequence). The CDR3 is made up of 16 amino acids. CDR3: CASSRGAWPSHYGYTF. The CDR3 nucleotides are TGTGCCAGCAGCCGGGGGGCATGGCCGTCGCACTATGGCTACACCTTC. Full variable domain (outside the CDR3, taken from reference TRBV5-5 and TRBJ1-2): DAGVTQSPTHLIKTRGQQVTLRCSPISGHKSVSWYQQVLGQGPQFIFQYYEKEERGRGNFPDRFSARQFPNYSSELNVNALLLGDSALYLCASSRGAWPSHYGYTFGSGTRLTVV.

Note on this clone: Other DNA sequences in this specimen translate into the identical CDR3. The chain couples TRBV12-3 or TRBV12-4 to TRBJ1-2; possibly TRBD1 for D (6 bases). With 2 bases removed from V and 5 bases from J, the gap between germline ends came to 6 bases. The CDR3 length is 12 residues. CDR3 in DNA: TGTGCCAGCAGTTTAACAGGGTATGGCTACACCTTC. This gives the protein CASSLTGYGYTF.

V and J are TRBV4-3 and TRBJ2-7; TRBD1 matches 11 bases. The V segment lost 3 bases and the J segment 4 bases; nucleotides outside the gene matches: 5. The CDR3 covers 15 residues. Germline CDR1 reads LGHNA; CDR2 reads YSLEER. CDR3: CASSQGGQGGYEQYF. DNA for the CDR3: TGCGCCAGCAGCCAGGGGGGACAGGGGGGGTACGAGCAGTACTTC.

The V call is TRBV5-1, the J call TRBJ2-1, with 7 positions matching TRBD1. This CDR3 is built from 15 residues. After removal of 0 bases from V and 7 bases from J, the junction contained 7 bases not matched to a gene. Germline assignment: CDR1 SGHRS and CDR2 YFSETQ. CDR3 DNA sequence: TGCGCCAGCAGCTTGGAGGGGGCCACGAGGAATGAGCAGTTCTTC. This codes for CASSLEGATRNEQFF.

CDR3 protein: CASSAGQGATNYGYTF. CDR3 coding DNA: TGTGCCAGCAGCGCTGGACAGGGGGCGACTAACTATGGCTACACCTTC. The V gene is TRBV5-4, the J gene TRBJ1-2; 11 bases align to TRBD1. Germline V gene sequence: CDR1 SGHNT, CDR2 YYREEE (reference sequence). The CDR3 is made up of 16 amino acids. V lost 4 bases and J lost 0; bases outside the gene matches: 5. The full variable domain, rest sourced from reference TRBV5-4 and TRBJ1-2, is ETGVTQSPTHLIKTRGQQVTLRCSSQSGHNTVSWYQQALGQGPQFIFQYYREEENGRGNFPPRFSGLQFPNYSSELNVNALELDDSALYLCASSAGQGATNYGYTFGSGTRLTVV.

This chain links TRBV6-5 with TRBJ2-5, with D possibly being TRBD2 (5 bases). The CDR3 sequence is 15 residues long. Germline V gene data show CDR1 as MNHEY and CDR2 as SVGAGI. V shed 0 bases and J shed 1 base, with 9 bases lying between them. CDR3 bases: TGTGCCAGCAGTTACTCGGAGCGGCTCCAAGAGACCCAGTACTTC. Protein sequence: CASSYSERLQETQYF.

The gene calls are TRBV28 and TRBJ1-2, with D maybe TRBD1 (6 bases). Per the germline V gene, CDR1 is MDHEN and CDR2 is SYDVKM. CDR3 length: 16 residues. Trimming pared 5 bases from V and 6 bases from J, leaving 22 bases between. The CDR3 bases are TGTGCCAGCAGTCCGGAACTTAAACAGGGAGCAGATGGCTACACCTTC. Translation gives CASSPELKQGADGYTF.

The genes are TRBV11-3 and TRBJ2-7; TRBD1 is a possible D gene (5 bases). Germline V gene lookup returns CDR1 SGHNT and CDR2 YENEEA. This CDR3 spans 18 amino acids. Trimming cost V 1 base and J 1 base, with 20 bases left between them. This CDR3 reads CASSLVSGRRANSYEQYF. The CDR3 DNA sequence: TGTGCCAGCAGCTTAGTTTCCGGTCGCAGGGCCAATTCCTACGAGCAGTACTTC.

This clone was seen only once. V and J are TRBV14 and TRBJ2-7, with TRBD2 matching 9 bases. This CDR3 contains 16 residues. Trimming cost V 4 bases and J 4 bases; bases outside gene matches: 11. Germline CDR1 is SGHDN and CDR2 is FVKESK. The CDR3 loop is CASSLTAGGAGYEQYF. The CDR3 DNA sequence: TGTGCCAGCAGCCTCACAGCGGGGGGCGCGGGTTACGAGCAGTACTTC.

Only one count was recorded for this clone. V is TRBV6-5 and J is TRBJ2-7, with 8 bases identical to TRBD2. Germline V gene data show CDR1 as MNHEY and CDR2 as SVGAGI. CDR3 length equals 14 residues. J gave up 1 base and V 8 bases, and 7 bases lay outside the gene matches. Here the CDR3 reads CASSFGGGSYEQYF. CDR3 sequence (DNA): TGTGCCAGCTCATTCGGGGGGGGATCCTACGAGCAGTACTTC.

This chain uses TRBV28 with TRBJ2-4; TRBD1 matches 7 bases. The CDR3 totals 15 residues. The germline V gene has CDR1 MDHEN and CDR2 SYDVKM. V lost 4 bases, J lost 0 bases, and 3 bases stayed unmatched. The DNA of the CDR3 is TGTGCCAGCAGTTACACAGGGGAAGCCAAAAACATTCAGTACTTC. It codes for CASSYTGEAKNIQYF.

The rearrangement links TRBV27 to TRBJ2-1, with D perhaps TRBD2 (6 bases). With 6 bases removed from V and 5 bases from J, the gap between germline ends came to 17 bases. The CDR3 extends over 15 amino acids. Germline-derived CDR1 and CDR2 are MNHEY and SMNVEV (reference sequence). DNA for the CDR3: TGTGCCAGCAGCCTCTTCCGGGGACTGAACAATGAGCAGTTCTTC. It yields the protein CASSLFRGLNNEQFF.

V usage is TRBV6-5 and J usage is TRBJ1-6; 7 positions agree with TRBD1. The CDR3 runs 12 residues. V was pared by 6 bases and J by 10 bases, with 3 bases of the junction left unmatched. Germline-derived CDR1 and CDR2 are MNHEY and SVGAGI. CDR3 protein: CASRTGSSPLHF. The CDR3 bases are TGTGCCAGCAGGACAGGGTCCTCACCCCTCCACTTT.

The V gene is TRBV7-9, the J gene TRBJ2-4, with D possibly matching TRBD1 (6 bases). The ends were cut back, 5 bases at V and 3 bases at J, with 20 bases in the middle. This CDR3 comprises 17 residues. Germline CDR1 and CDR2: SEHNR and FQNEAQ (reference sequence). The chain's CDR3 is CASSKGHGTPHKNIQYF. CDR3 bases: TGTGCCAGCAGCAAGGGGCATGGGACACCCCACAAAAACATTCAGTACTTC.

The chain combines TRBV28 with TRBJ1-2; D possibly corresponds to TRBD1 (5 bases). Per the germline V gene, CDR1 is MDHEN and CDR2 is SYDVKM. V lost 3 bases to trimming and J lost 2 bases, with 10 bases between them. This CDR3 comprises 14 residues. CDR3 loop: CASSLTAGNYGYTF. The DNA for the CDR3 is TGTGCCAGCAGTTTGACCGCAGGGAACTATGGCTACACCTTC.

CDR3 DNA sequence: TGTGCCATCAGTGAAGGGGACAGAACCCCTAATGAAAAACTGTTTTTT. Its protein is CAISEGDRTPNEKLFF. The V call is TRBV10-3, the J call TRBJ1-4, with 7 positions matching TRBD1. The trim removed 3 bases at V and 3 bases at J, leaving 7 bases unmatched. Germline CDR1 and CDR2: ENHRY and SYGVKD. This CDR3 is built from 16 residues.

CDR3 protein: CASSWTGPREQYF. The CDR3 DNA reads as TGTGCCAGCAGTTGGACAGGGCCTCGCGAGCAGTACTTC. The V call is TRBV2, the J call TRBJ2-7; 8 bases fit TRBD1. Germline lookup yields CDR1 SNHLY and CDR2 FYNNEI. The CDR3 is 13 amino acids. V was clipped by 5 bases and J by 6 bases; unmatched bases: 6.

V and J are TRBV5-4 and TRBJ2-1, with TRBD2 matching over 14 bases. After removal of 4 bases from V and 6 bases from J, the junction contained 9 bases not matched to a gene. The CDR3 has 17 amino acids. The germline V gene has CDR1 SGHNT and CDR2 YYREEE (reference sequence). CDR3 in amino acids: CASSMGLAGVGVNEQFF. CDR3 DNA sequence: TGTGCCAGCAGCATGGGACTAGCGGGGGTTGGAGTCAATGAGCAGTTCTTC.

V and J are TRBV4-2 and TRBJ1-2, with D perhaps matching TRBD1 (6 bases). In germline, CDR1 is LGHNA, CDR2 YNFKEQ. This CDR3 region has 16 residues. The ends were cut back, 3 bases at V and 7 bases at J, with 21 bases in the middle. The CDR3 nucleotides read TGTGCCAGCAGCCACACCATGGGGGCCTTGGGTGGTGGCTACACCTTC. Amino acid sequence: CASSHTMGALGGGYTF.

The chain couples TRBV5-8 to TRBJ1-6, with 9 positions matching TRBD1. CDR3 length: 15 amino acids. V shed 3 bases, J shed 9 bases, and the junction held 7 bases outside the gene matches. From germline, CDR1 is SGHTS and CDR2 YDEGEE. The CDR3 DNA is TGTGCCAGCAGCTCAAGGACAGGGGAGACTTCACCCCTCCACTTT. As protein: CASSSRTGETSPLHF.